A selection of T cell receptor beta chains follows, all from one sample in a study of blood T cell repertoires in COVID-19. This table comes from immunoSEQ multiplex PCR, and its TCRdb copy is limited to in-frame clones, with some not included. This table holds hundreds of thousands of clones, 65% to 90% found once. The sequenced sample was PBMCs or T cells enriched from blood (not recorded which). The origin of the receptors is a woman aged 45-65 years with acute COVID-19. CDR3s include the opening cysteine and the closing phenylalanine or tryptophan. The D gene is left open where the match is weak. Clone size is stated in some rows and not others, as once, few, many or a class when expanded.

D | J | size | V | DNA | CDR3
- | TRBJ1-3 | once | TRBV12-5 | TGTGCTAGCGCCAGGGGCCCTGGAAACACCATATATTTT | CASARGPGNTIYF
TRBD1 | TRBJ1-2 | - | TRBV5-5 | TGTGCCAGCAGCCCCCAGGGGGGAAATGGCTACACCTTC | CASSPQGGNGYTF
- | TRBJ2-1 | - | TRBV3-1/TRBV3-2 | TGTGCCAGCAGCCAACAATCCGGGTCCTCACAGTTCTTC | CASSQQSGSSQFF
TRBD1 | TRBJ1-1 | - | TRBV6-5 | TGTGCCAGCAGTTACCCTGACAGGGGGGAAGTGGGCTTT | CASSYPDRGEVGF
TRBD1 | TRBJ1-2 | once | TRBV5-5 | TGTGCCAGCAGCTTGGAGGACAGGAGCTATGGCTACACCTTC | CASSLEDRSYGYTF
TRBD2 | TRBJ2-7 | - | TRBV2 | TGTGCCAGCAGGGCCACTAGCGGGTCTGTTTACGAGCAGTACTTC | CASRATSGSVYEQYF
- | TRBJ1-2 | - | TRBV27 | TGTGCCAGCAGTTTCTCGGAGAATAACTATGGCTACACCTTC | CASSFSENNYGYTF
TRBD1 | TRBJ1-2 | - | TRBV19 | TGTGCCAGTAGTTGGGGACAGGGTGGCTATGGCTACACCTTC | CASSWGQGGYGYTF
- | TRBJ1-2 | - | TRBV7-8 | TGTGCCAGCAGCTTGTATGACAGGATCCTAAATCGGGGCTACACCTTC | CASSLYDRILNRGYTF
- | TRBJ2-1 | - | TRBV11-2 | TGTGCCAGCAGCTTAGATCTAAACAGAGAAAGGTTCTTC | CASSLDLNRERFF
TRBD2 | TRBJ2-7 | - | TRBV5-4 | TGTGCCAGCAGCTCCCCAGCGGGGGGGTACGAGCAGTACTTC | CASSSPAGGYEQYF
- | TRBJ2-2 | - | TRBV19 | TGTGCCAGTAGTCCCAGGGGTGGGGAGCTGTTTTTT | CASSPRGGELFF
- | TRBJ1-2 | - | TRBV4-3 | TGCGCCAGCAGCCAAGCTTCAGGGGACGGCTACACCTTC | CASSQASGDGYTF
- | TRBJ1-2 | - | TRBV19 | TGTGCCAGTACCCCCCGTGGGGGGGCCGGCTATGGCTACACCTTC | CASTPRGGAGYGYTF
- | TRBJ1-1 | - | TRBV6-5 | TGTGCCAGCAGTTTGGACAGGAACACTGAAGCTTTCTTT | CASSLDRNTEAFF
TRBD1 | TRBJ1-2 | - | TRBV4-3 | TGCGCCAGCAGCCAAGAGGTTACTGGCGACAGGGAAGAAAACTATGGCTACACCTTC | CASSQEVTGDREENYGYTF
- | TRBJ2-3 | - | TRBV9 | TGTGCCAGCAGCGCCGTCGGTCGCACAGATACGCAGTATTTT | CASSAVGRTDTQYF
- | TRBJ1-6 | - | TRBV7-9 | TGTGCCAGCAGCGTAGGTACTAAGTCGGTTAATTCACCCCTCCACTTT | CASSVGTKSVNSPLHF
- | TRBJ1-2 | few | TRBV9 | TGTGCCAGCAGCTTGCAGGCTGCTAACTATGGCTACACCTTC | CASSLQAANYGYTF
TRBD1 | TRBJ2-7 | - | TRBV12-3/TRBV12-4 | TGTGCCAGCAGTTTAGGGACAGGGGACGAGCAGTACTTC | CASSLGTGDEQYF
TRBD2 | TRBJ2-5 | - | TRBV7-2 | TGTGCCAGCAGCTTACAGCGGGGGGGCGGAAAGACCCAGTACTTC | CASSLQRGGGKTQYF
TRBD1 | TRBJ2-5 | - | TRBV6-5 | TGTGCCAGCAGGAGCAGGGGGCGCGGAGAGACCCAGTACTTC | CASRSRGRGETQYF
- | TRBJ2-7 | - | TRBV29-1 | TGCAGCGTTGAGATCTCACATCTCTCCTACGAGCAGTACTTC | CSVEISHLSYEQYF
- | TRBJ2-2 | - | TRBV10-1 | TGCGCCAGCAGACAGGAGCCTAACACCGGGGAGCTGTTTTTT | CASRQEPNTGELFF
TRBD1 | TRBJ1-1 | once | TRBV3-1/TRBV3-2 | TGTGCCAGCAGCCCTCCGGGACAGGGGGCAAGAGAAGCTTTCTTT | CASSPPGQGAREAFF
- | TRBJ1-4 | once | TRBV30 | TGTGCCTGGAGGGGGGGTCTTAGTCTGACTAATGAAAAACTGTTTTTT | CAWRGGLSLTNEKLFF
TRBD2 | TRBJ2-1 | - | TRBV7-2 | TGTGCCAGCAGCCCCGGACTAGCAGCCTACAATGAGCAGTTCTTC | CASSPGLAAYNEQFF
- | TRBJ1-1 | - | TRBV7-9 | TGTGCCAGCAGCTCGGCGGGACGGAGGGTTACTGAAGCTTTCTTT | CASSSAGRRVTEAFF
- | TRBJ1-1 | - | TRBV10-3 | TGTGCCATCAGTGCTCAACCGGACACTGAAGCTTTCTTT | CAISAQPDTEAFF
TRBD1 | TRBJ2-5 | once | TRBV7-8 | TGTGCCAGCAGCGTGGGACAGGGGCAAGAGACCCAGTACTTC | CASSVGQGQETQYF
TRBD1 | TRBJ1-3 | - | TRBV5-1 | TGCGCCAGCAGCTTGGGGGACAGGGATGGAAACACCATATATTTT | CASSLGDRDGNTIYF
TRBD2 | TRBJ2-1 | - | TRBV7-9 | TGTGCCAGCAGTCCGACGGGACTATACTACAATGAGCAGTTCTTC | CASSPTGLYYNEQFF
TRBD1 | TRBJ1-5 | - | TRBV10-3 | TGTGCCATCAGTCTGACAGGGGATAATCAGCCCCAGCATTTT | CAISLTGDNQPQHF
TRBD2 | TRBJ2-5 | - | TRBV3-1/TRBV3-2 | TGTGCCAGCAGCCCTAGACTAGCAAAAGAGACCCAGTACTTC | CASSPRLAKETQYF
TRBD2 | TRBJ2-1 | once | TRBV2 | TGTGCCAGCAGTGAAACGGCTAGCGGGAGCCATGAGCAGTTCTTC | CASSETASGSHEQFF
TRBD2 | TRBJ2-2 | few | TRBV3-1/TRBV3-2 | TGTGCCAGCAGCCTCCTAGCGGGGGCGAACACCGGGGAGCTGTTTTTT | CASSLLAGANTGELFF
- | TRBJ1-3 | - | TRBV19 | TGTGCCACTACGGACAGTTACTTACTCTCTGGAAACACCATATATTTT | CATTDSYLLSGNTIYF
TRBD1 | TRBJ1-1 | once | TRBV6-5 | TGTGCCAGCAGTTACTCGACAGGGGGGTACACTGAAGCTTTCTTT | CASSYSTGGYTEAFF
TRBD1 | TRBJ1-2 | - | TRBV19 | TGTGCCAGTACCGCTCCGGGACAGCTATATGGCTACACCTTC | CASTAPGQLYGYTF
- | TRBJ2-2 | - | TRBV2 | TGTGCCAGCAATAGACGGGGAGAGAACACCGGGGAGCTGTTTTTT | CASNRRGENTGELFF